The 22 T cell receptor beta chains given below trace back to one sample, sequenced in a study of cytomegalovirus exposure and HLA in healthy donors. Assay: immunoSEQ multiplex PCR; the TCRdb copy retains only in-frame clones and omits some. The repertoire holds 330,000 or so clones, roughly 88% seen once, with about 0.8% in the top ten. The source material was PBMCs. These TCRs come from a woman between 18 and 30 years old in good health and CMV-seronegative.

The chain recombines TRBV29-1 with TRBJ2-3; maybe TRBD2 (6 bases). This CDR3 has 13 amino acids. V shed 4 bases and J shed 1 base, with 9 bases lying between them. CDR1 and CDR2 from the germline V gene are SQVTM and ANQGSEA. CDR3 nucleotides: TGCAGCGTTGCGGCTAGCGGCACAGATACGCAGTATTTT. Amino acids: CSVAASGTDTQYF.

The rearrangement joins TRBV7-2 to TRBJ2-3; tentative D call: TRBD2 (6 bases). Trimming removed 3 bases from V and 5 bases from J, with 6 bases in between. Germline V lookup: CDR1 SGHTA, CDR2 FQGNSA. The CDR3 consists of 12 residues. As DNA, the CDR3 is TGTGCCAGCAGCTTCGGGGGAGATACGCAGTATTTT. Translated, it gives CASSFGGDTQYF.

The V and J genes are TRBV6-1 and TRBJ1-5; D remains ambiguous. CDR1 is MNHNS and CDR2 is SASEGT in the germline V gene. This CDR3 is 14 amino acids long. The V end lost 0 bases, the J end lost 3 bases, and 6 bases lay between the germline ends. The CDR3 loop is CASSEARYNQPQHF. The CDR3 region has the DNA TGTGCCAGCAGTGAAGCGAGGTACAATCAGCCCCAGCATTTT.

The chain links TRBV10-3 to TRBJ2-7, with TRBD2 matching 10 bases. CDR3 size: 13 residues. The germline gives CDR1 ENHRY, CDR2 SYGVKD. J lost 6 bases, V lost 9 bases, and 8 bases had no gene match. As DNA, the CDR3 is TGTGCCATGAACGGCGCTAGCGGGGGCGAGCAGTACTTC. This sequence encodes CAMNGASGGEQYF.

The V and J genes are TRBV7-2 and TRBJ2-7, with 7 bases aligning to TRBD1. Germline V lookup: CDR1 SGHTA, CDR2 FQGNSA. This CDR3 has 15 amino acids. V shed 7 bases and J 5 bases; nucleotides not matched to a gene: 14. DNA for the CDR3: TGTGCCAGCAACTATAACAGGGGTACAGGCGACGAGCAGTACTTC. Protein sequence: CASNYNRGTGDEQYF.

This chain connects TRBV29-1 to TRBJ2-6, with 8 bases fitting TRBD1. The CDR3 covers 18 residues. CDR1 and CDR2 from the germline V gene are SQVTM and ANQGSEA. The V gene end was trimmed by 4 bases and the J gene end by 0 bases; junction bases not matched to a gene: 11. CDR3 loop: CSVADRTGITSGANVLTF. The CDR3 DNA follows: TGCAGCGTTGCGGATAGGACAGGGATCACCTCTGGGGCCAACGTCCTGACTTTC. The whole variable domain, remainder taken from reference TRBV29-1 and TRBJ2-6, is SAVISQKPSRDICQRGTSLTIQCQVDSQVTMMFWYRQQPGQSLTLIATANQGSEATYESGFVIDKFPISRPNLTFSTLTVSNMSPEDSSIYLCSVADRTGITSGANVLTFGAGSRLTVL.

In DNA, the CDR3 is TGTGCCAGCAGCTCCGGACAGGGGGCTTGGAATGAGCAGTTCTTC. Its protein is CASSSGQGAWNEQFF. The chain uses TRBV7-3 and TRBJ2-1; 11 nucleotides align to TRBD1. Germline CDR1 is SGHTA and CDR2 is FQGTGA. The V segment lost 4 bases and the J segment 7 bases; nucleotides outside the gene matches: 6. This CDR3 has 15 residues.

The chain has TRBV6-5 and TRBJ2-3, with D unresolved. Trimming pared 6 bases from V and 2 bases from J, leaving 12 bases between. Per the germline V gene, CDR1 is MNHEY and CDR2 is SVGAGI. The CDR3 runs to 14 residues. The DNA for the CDR3 is TGTGCCAGCAGCCCCCCGGGTAACACAGATACGCAGTATTTT. As protein: CASSPPGNTDTQYF.

The chain has TRBV7-6 and TRBJ2-7; 7 bases are a match to TRBD1. Trimming cost V 4 bases and J 0 bases; bases outside gene matches: 3. The germline V gene encodes CDR1 SGHVS and CDR2 FNYEAQ. The CDR3 sequence is 14 residues long. The DNA of the CDR3 is TGTGCCAGCAGCTCGGGACAGAGCTCCTACGAGCAGTACTTC. Residues: CASSSGQSSYEQYF.

This chain connects TRBV28 to TRBJ2-1; 8 positions match TRBD2. With V trimmed by 2 bases and J by 1 base, 4 bases remained unmatched. CDR3 length: 16 amino acids. The germline CDR1 and CDR2 sequences are MDHEN and SYDVKM. The CDR3 region is CASSLAGGGSYNEQFF. CDR3 nucleotide sequence: TGTGCCAGCAGTTTAGCGGGGGGAGGGTCCTACAATGAGCAGTTCTTC.

The chain couples TRBV9 to TRBJ2-1; TRBD1 might be the D (5 bases). V lost 2 bases and J 2 bases, leaving 11 bases between the germline ends. The CDR3 has 15 residues. Germline lookup yields CDR1 SGDLS and CDR2 YYNGEE. The CDR3 DNA reads TGTGCCAGCAGCGTTGAGATGGGGCCCTACAATGAGCAGTTCTTC. Residues: CASSVEMGPYNEQFF. The full variable domain, with the rest looked up from reference TRBV9 and TRBJ2-1, is DSGVTQTPKHLITATGQRVTLRCSPRSGDLSVYWYQQSLDQGLQFLIQYYNGEERAKGNILERFSAQQFPDLHSELNLSSLELGDSALYFCASSVEMGPYNEQFFGPGTRLTVL.

This clone has a single count. The chain combines TRBV5-1 with TRBJ2-1; 16 bases fit TRBD2. V lost 4 bases, J lost 8 bases, and 9 bases stayed unmatched. The length of the CDR3 is 17 residues. Germline CDR1 reads SGHRS; CDR2 reads YFSETQ. The CDR3 reads CASSPGLAGGSGYEQFF. DNA of the CDR3: TGCGCCAGCAGCCCGGGACTAGCGGGAGGGTCTGGCTATGAGCAGTTCTTC.

The J gene is TRBJ2-1, the V gene TRBV5-4, with 12 nucleotides matching TRBD2. This CDR3 contains 15 residues. Germline V gene sequence: CDR1 SGHNT, CDR2 YYREEE (reference sequence). Trimming removed 3 bases from V and 8 bases from J; junction bases left unmatched: 6. CDR3 amino acids: CASSSQTSGGYEQFF. The CDR3 DNA reads as TGTGCCAGCAGCTCACAGACTAGCGGGGGTTATGAGCAGTTCTTC. Drawing the rest from reference TRBV5-4 and TRBJ2-1, the complete variable domain is ETGVTQSPTHLIKTRGQQVTLRCSSQSGHNTVSWYQQALGQGPQFIFQYYREEENGRGNFPPRFSGLQFPNYSSELNVNALELDDSALYLCASSSQTSGGYEQFFGPGTRLTVL.

This sequence joins TRBV18 and TRBJ2-1; perhaps TRBD1 as D (6 bases). This CDR3 comprises 19 residues. Per germline, CDR1 KGHSH and CDR2 LQKENI. Between the trimmed V and J ends, which lost 3 bases and 1 base, there was a span of 22 bases. The CDR3, as DNA: TGTGCCAGCTCACCCATCCTCCAACAGGGTCCCTTATCCTACAATGAGCAGTTCTTC. The encoded protein is CASSPILQQGPLSYNEQFF.

V gene TRBV27 combines with J gene TRBJ1-5; D may be TRBD1 (5 bases). Germline V gene data show CDR1 as MNHEY and CDR2 as SMNVEV (reference sequence). Trimming pared 5 bases from V and 1 base from J, leaving 9 bases between. This CDR3 region has 14 residues. The CDR3 sequence: CASSTPGSNQPQHF. CDR3 nucleotides: TGTGCCAGCAGTACACCAGGGAGCAATCAGCCCCAGCATTTT.

The chain has TRBV19 and TRBJ1-4; D not resolved. V lost 5 bases and J 8 bases, leaving 21 bases between the germline ends. Looked up from germline, CDR1 is LNHDA and CDR2 is SQIVND (reference sequence). CDR3 length equals 16 residues. The CDR3 loop is CASSQLISVGGEKLFF. The CDR3 DNA is TGTGCCAGTAGTCAACTAATAAGCGTGGGAGGAGAAAAACTGTTTTTT.

The chain is built from TRBV5-1 and TRBJ2-7; TRBD2 matches at 14 bases. The CDR3 contains 14 residues. V dropped 6 bases and J dropped 6; count of bases not matched to a gene: 5. Germline CDR1 is SGHRS and CDR2 is YFSETQ. CDR3 coding DNA: TGCGCCAGCACCTCCGGACTAGCGGGAGGCGAGCAGTACTTC. Its translation: CASTSGLAGGEQYF.

J is TRBJ2-7 and V is TRBV5-1; D perhaps matches TRBD2 (6 bases). V lost 1 base and J 0 bases, leaving 14 bases between the germline ends. Germline-derived CDR1 and CDR2 are SGHRS and YFSETQ. The CDR3 is 16 residues long. The CDR3 bases are TGCGCCAGCAGCTTGAGAACAGGAGGGTCCTCCTACGAGCAGTACTTC. Translating gives CASSLRTGGSSYEQYF.

The chain carries TRBV27 and TRBJ2-3; 7 nucleotides align to TRBD2. The CDR3 has 16 amino acids. V dropped 2 bases and J dropped 1; count of bases not matched to a gene: 6. Germline values: CDR1 MNHEY, CDR2 SMNVEV (reference sequence). This CDR3 is CASSLRGGSGTDTQYF. The CDR3 DNA sequence: TGTGCCAGCAGTTTAAGGGGCGGGAGCGGCACAGATACGCAGTATTTT.

The chain employs TRBV6-5 and TRBJ1-1; a weak D match, TRBD1 (5 bases). Germline CDR1 is MNHEY and CDR2 is SVGAGI. With 2 bases removed from V and 4 bases from J, the gap between germline ends came to 11 bases. The CDR3 is 14 amino acids. CDR3 DNA: TGTGCCAGCAGTTACCAGGGTGTGGGCACTGAAGCTTTCTTT. It is translated as CASSYQGVGTEAFF.

The chain couples TRBV5-1 to TRBJ2-2, with TRBD1 matching 9 bases. CDR3 length: 19 residues. Germline CDR1 reads SGHRS; CDR2 reads YFSETQ. The ends lost 5 bases at V and 1 base at J; junction bases unmatched: 15. The CDR3 DNA reads TGCGCCAGCAGACTCGAGATCGGGACAGGGCCTTGGAACACCGGGGAGCTGTTTTTT. Its protein is CASRLEIGTGPWNTGELFF.

The chain has TRBV29-1 and TRBJ2-7, with 7 bases identical to TRBD2. The trim removed 5 bases at V and 4 bases at J, leaving 17 bases unmatched. This CDR3 is 16 amino acids long. Germline assignment: CDR1 SQVTM and CDR2 ANQGSEA. The CDR3 region is CSVTLSGAATIYEQYF. The CDR3 DNA reads TGCAGCGTTACGTTAAGCGGGGCCGCAACTATATACGAGCAGTACTTC.